This record covers a single TCR beta chain. This entry comes from a study of control samples from healthy donors and cancer patients. The method was immunoSEQ multiplex PCR; TCRdb's version includes in-frame clones alone and lacks a portion of them. The sample lists fewer than 85,000 clones; around nine tenths were seen once. The V end was cut by 0 bases, the J end by 11 bases, with 13 bases between. The CDR3 is 13 amino acids. Per the germline V gene, CDR1 is SGHDN and CDR2 is FVKESK. The clonotype comes from a man aged 45-65 years in good health. The sample taken for sequencing was blood. The gene calls are TRBV14 and TRBJ1-1; possibly TRBD1 for D (5 bases). The CDR3 here is CASSQERGVGAFF. Here the CDR3 DNA reads TGTGCCAGCAGCCAAGAACGGGGGGTTGGTGCTTTCTTT.